This T cell receptor beta chain was profiled in a study of T cell responses to AZD1222 COVID-19 vaccine. On this clone: Its specificity is not known.

CDR3 length: 13 amino acids. The ends were cut back, 4 bases at V and 6 bases at J, with 11 bases in the middle. Germline V gives CDR1 LNHDA, CDR2 SQIVND (reference sequence). Whole-study findings and limits: Spike-specific TCR breadth and depth both grew after two AZD1222 doses. Only six or seven AZD1222 recipients were seropositive at baseline. Unmutated variant regions are reportedly the target of nearly half of TCRs that are spike-specific.

The repertoire was sequenced with immunoSEQ multiplex PCR; TCRdb's copy has only in-frame clones and lacks some. The sample has under 85,000 clones; roughly 90% are singletons. J is TRBJ2-3 and V is TRBV19, with no clear D. The sequencing used peripheral blood, collected on day 0 of AZD1222 vaccination. The origin of this receptor is an adult in good health. The CDR3 DNA reads TGTGCCAGTAGTAAAACGGACCCCGATACGCAGTATTTT. Translation: CASSKTDPDTQYF.